This TCR beta chain was sequenced in a study of regulatory T cells in long-lasting Graves disease. Noted time point: newly diagnosed GD, antithyroid drugs for less than 3 months. Scientists built the TCR library using RNA that was extracted from PBMCs. CDR3 regions were amplified by Arm-PCR using iRepertoire HTBI primers to build TCR beta libraries. One entry per CDR3 protein, called by TCRdb with MiXCR from the multiplex PCR reads. The data contain around 480,000 distinct CDR3 sequences, roughly 15% of them singletons. Germline CDR1 MDHEN, CDR2 SYDVKM. Between the trimmed V and J ends, which lost 6 bases and 7 bases, there was a span of 10 bases. This CDR3 contains 12 residues. Findings and caveats of the study: Newly diagnosed disease favored TRBV20-1 and TRBJ2-1 over persistent disease.

This clonotype was seen at least ten times. Its target is unknown. These data were also reused for a study on T cells in Graves' hyperthyroidism and ophthalmopathy.

The TCR was taken from a woman between 40 and 65 years old with Graves disease. The J gene is TRBJ2-1, the V gene TRBV28, with D maybe TRBD1 (6 bases). The starting material was peripheral blood mononuclear cells (PBMCs), obtained at new diagnosis, from a patient treated with antithyroid drugs. The CDR3 region has the DNA TGTGCCAGCAGCTGGGGGCAAAATGAGCAGTTCTTC. This encodes CASSWGQNEQFF.